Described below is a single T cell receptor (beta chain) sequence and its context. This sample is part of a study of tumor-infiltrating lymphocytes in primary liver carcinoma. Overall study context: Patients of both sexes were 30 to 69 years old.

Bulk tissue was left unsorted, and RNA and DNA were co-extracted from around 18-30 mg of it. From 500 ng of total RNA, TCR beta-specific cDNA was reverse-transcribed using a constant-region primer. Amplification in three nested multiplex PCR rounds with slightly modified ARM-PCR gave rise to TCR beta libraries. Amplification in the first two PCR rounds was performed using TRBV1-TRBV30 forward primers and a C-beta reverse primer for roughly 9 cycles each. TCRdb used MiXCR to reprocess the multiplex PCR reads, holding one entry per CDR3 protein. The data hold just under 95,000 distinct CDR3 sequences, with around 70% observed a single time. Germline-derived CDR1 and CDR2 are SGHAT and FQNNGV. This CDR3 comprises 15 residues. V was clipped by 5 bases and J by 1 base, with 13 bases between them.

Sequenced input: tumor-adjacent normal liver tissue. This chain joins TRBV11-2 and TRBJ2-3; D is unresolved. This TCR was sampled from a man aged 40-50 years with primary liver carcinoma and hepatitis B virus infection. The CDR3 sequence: CASSQGTQGTDTQYF. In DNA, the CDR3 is TGTGCCAGCAGCCAAGGAACTCAGGGCACAGATACGCAGTATTTT.